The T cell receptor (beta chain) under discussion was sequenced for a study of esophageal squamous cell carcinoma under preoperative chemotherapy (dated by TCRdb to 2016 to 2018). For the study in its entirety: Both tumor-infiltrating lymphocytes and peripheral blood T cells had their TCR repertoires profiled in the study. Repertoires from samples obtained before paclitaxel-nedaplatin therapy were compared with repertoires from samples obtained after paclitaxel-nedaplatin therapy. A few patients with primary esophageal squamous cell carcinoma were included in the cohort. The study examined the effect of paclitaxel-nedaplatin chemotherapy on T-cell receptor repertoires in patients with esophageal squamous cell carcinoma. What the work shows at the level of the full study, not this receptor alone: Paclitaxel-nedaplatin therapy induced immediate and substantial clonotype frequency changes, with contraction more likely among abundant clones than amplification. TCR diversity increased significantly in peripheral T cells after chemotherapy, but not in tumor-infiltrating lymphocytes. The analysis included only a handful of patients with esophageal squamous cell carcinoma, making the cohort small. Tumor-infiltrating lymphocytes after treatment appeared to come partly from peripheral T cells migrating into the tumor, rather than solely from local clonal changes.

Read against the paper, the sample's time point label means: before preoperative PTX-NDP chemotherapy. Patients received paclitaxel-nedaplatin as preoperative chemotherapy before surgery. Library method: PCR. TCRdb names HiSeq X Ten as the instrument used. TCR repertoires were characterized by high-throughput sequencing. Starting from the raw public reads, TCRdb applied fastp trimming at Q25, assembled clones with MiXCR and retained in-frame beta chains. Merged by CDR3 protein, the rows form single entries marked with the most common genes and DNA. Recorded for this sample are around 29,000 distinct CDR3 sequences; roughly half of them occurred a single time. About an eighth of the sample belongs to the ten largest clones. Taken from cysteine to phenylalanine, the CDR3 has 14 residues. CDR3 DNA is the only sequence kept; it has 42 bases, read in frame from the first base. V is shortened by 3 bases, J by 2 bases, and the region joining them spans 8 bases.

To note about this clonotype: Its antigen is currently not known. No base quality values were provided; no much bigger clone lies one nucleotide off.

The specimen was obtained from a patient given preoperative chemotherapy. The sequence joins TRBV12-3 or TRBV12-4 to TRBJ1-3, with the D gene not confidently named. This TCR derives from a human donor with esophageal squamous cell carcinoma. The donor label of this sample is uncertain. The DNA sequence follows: TGTGCCAGCAGTTTTCGGGGTGCTGGAAACACCATATATTTT. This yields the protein CASSFRGAGNTIYF.